These 20 T cell receptor beta chains came from one sample sequenced in a study of OX40 agonist ivuxolimab in advanced cancers. Clones were read by immunoSEQ multiplex PCR, and TCRdb kept only the in-frame ones, dropping some. The sample shows 55,000 to 70,000 clones, around 90% of them seen only once. Sample: CD4+ or CD8+ T cells sorted from blood, taken in a trial of the OX40 agonist ivuxolimab. These receptors all come from an adult with an advanced solid tumor such as melanoma, head and neck, liver or kidney cancer.

The chain recombines TRBV11-2 with TRBJ2-2; no firm D call. The germline V gene has CDR1 SGHAT and CDR2 FQNNGV. The V gene lost 5 bases and the J gene lost 0 bases, with 10 bases spanning the gap. The CDR3 has 15 amino acids. CDR3 bases: TGTGCCAGCAGCCCTGGTTATTCGAACACCGGGGAGCTGTTTTTT. It is translated as CASSPGYSNTGELFF.

V is TRBV6-1 and J is TRBJ2-3, with 9 bases lining up with TRBD1. The V and J ends lost 3 bases and 2 bases, in that order; junction bases with no gene match: 18. This CDR3 is built from 20 residues. The germline gives CDR1 MNHNS, CDR2 SASEGT. The CDR3 region has the DNA TGTGCCAGCAGTGACATACGTCCCGGGACAGGGCTAGTGCACACAGATACGCAGTATTTT. It yields the protein CASSDIRPGTGLVHTDTQYF.

This clone was detected a few times. The rearrangement links TRBV6-5 to TRBJ1-1; D unclear. Deletions cut 2 bases from V and 4 bases from J, with 8 bases between. Germline V gives CDR1 MNHEY, CDR2 SVGAGI. This CDR3 is built from 13 residues. The chain's CDR3 is CASSYRAATEAFF. CDR3 DNA sequence: TGTGCCAGCAGTTACAGGGCAGCCACTGAAGCTTTCTTT.

V usage is TRBV10-3 and J usage is TRBJ2-2; possible D gene TRBD2, 6 bases. Trimming removed 2 bases at V and 0 bases at J, with 7 bases between. In germline, CDR1 is ENHRY, CDR2 SYGVKD. The CDR3 has 15 residues. This CDR3 reads CAISEGRSNTGELFF. DNA of the CDR3: TGTGCCATCAGTGAGGGGAGGTCGAACACCGGGGAGCTGTTTTTT.

The rearrangement links TRBV6-1 to TRBJ2-5; D is undetermined. CDR1 MNHNS and CDR2 SASEGT come from the germline V gene. V was clipped by 6 bases and J by 2 bases, with 10 bases between them. CDR3 length: 13 amino acids. CDR3 sequence reads: CASRKGVQETQYF. CDR3 in DNA: TGTGCCAGCAGGAAAGGAGTGCAAGAGACCCAGTACTTC.

In the case of this clone: Other nucleotide sequences in the sample specify the same CDR3. Written as DNA, the CDR3 is TGTGCCAGCAGTTACAAGGGCTCCTACGAGCAGTACTTC. It codes for CASSYKGSYEQYF. The chain is built from TRBV6-5 and TRBJ2-7; D is undetermined. Germline V gene data show CDR1 as MNHEY and CDR2 as SVGAGI. This CDR3 spans 13 amino acids. V was shortened by 2 bases and J by 0 bases, with 5 bases between the two germline ends.

The chain couples TRBV7-8 to TRBJ2-3; 7 bases are a match to TRBD2. V lost 1 base, J lost 4 bases, and 8 bases stayed unmatched. The length of the CDR3 is 16 residues. Germline values: CDR1 SGHVS, CDR2 FQNEAQ. CDR3 nucleotide sequence: TGTGCCAGCAGCTTAGGCCCAGCGGGGAGCGCAGATACGCAGTATTTT. Encoded protein: CASSLGPAGSADTQYF.

The gene calls are TRBV30 and TRBJ1-6, with D unclear. The CDR3 extends over 13 amino acids. Between the trimmed V and J ends, which lost 4 bases and 4 bases, there was a span of 8 bases. Germline lookup yields CDR1 GTSNPN and CDR2 SVGIG (reference sequence). CDR3 region: CAWTREYNSPLHF. The CDR3 coding sequence is TGTGCCTGGACACGGGAATATAATTCACCCCTCCACTTT. The variable domain in full, completed from reference TRBV30 and TRBJ1-6, reads SQTIHQWPATLVQPVGSPLSLECTVEGTSNPNLYWYRQAAGRGLQLLFYSVGIGQISSEVPQNLSASRPQDRQFILSSKKLLLSDSGFYLCAWTREYNSPLHFGNGTRLTVT.

The chain employs TRBV7-8 and TRBJ1-6; D is unclear. Between the trimmed V and J ends, which lost 1 base and 7 bases, there was a span of 8 bases. There are 14 residues in the CDR3. The germline gives CDR1 SGHVS, CDR2 FQNEAQ. The CDR3 reads CASSLGNMNSPLHF. The DNA for the CDR3 is TGTGCCAGCAGCTTAGGGAACATGAATTCACCCCTCCACTTT.

The chain employs TRBV2 and TRBJ1-1; 7 bases are a match to TRBD1. The germline V gene has CDR1 SNHLY and CDR2 FYNNEI. This CDR3 has 13 residues. V lost 9 bases, J lost 7 bases, and 11 bases stayed unmatched. For the CDR3, the DNA is TGTGCCAGACCATTGGACAGGATTGTTGAAGCTTTCTTT. Its translation: CARPLDRIVEAFF.

The rearrangement links TRBV6-6 to TRBJ1-6; possibly TRBD1 for D (5 bases). Germline-derived CDR1 and CDR2 are MNHNY and SVGAGI (reference sequence). The CDR3 spans 14 residues. Trimming took off 6 bases at V and 4 bases at J, with 10 bases between the two ends. CDR3 nucleotide sequence: TGTGCCAGCAGCAGGGTGGTGTATAATTCACCCCTCCACTTT. It encodes CASSRVVYNSPLHF.

This clone was observed a single time. This chain connects TRBV20-1 to TRBJ1-2; D ambiguous. This CDR3 is 11 amino acids long. CDR1 and CDR2 (germline): DFQATT, SNEGSKA (reference sequence). Trimming pared 5 bases from V and 5 bases from J, leaving 9 bases between. CDR3 region: CSAPETYGYTF. The CDR3 DNA follows: TGCAGTGCTCCAGAAACTTATGGCTACACCTTC.

This chain links TRBV7-9 with TRBJ2-7; D gene uncertain. With 1 base removed from V and 1 base from J, the gap between germline ends came to 8 bases. Germline lookup yields CDR1 SEHNR and CDR2 FQNEAQ (reference sequence). The CDR3 extends over 14 amino acids. The CDR3 loop reads CASSLVPGSYEQYF. The CDR3 coding sequence is TGTGCCAGCAGCTTAGTACCCGGGTCCTACGAGCAGTACTTC.

The V call is TRBV5-6, the J call TRBJ2-3; TRBD1 might be the D (5 bases). V lost 3 bases and J lost 0, with 17 bases in between. Germline values: CDR1 SGHDT, CDR2 YYEEEE. This CDR3 region has 17 residues. The CDR3 spells CASSSRQTALSTDTQYF. The CDR3 bases are TGTGCCAGCAGCTCGAGACAGACCGCCCTTAGCACAGATACGCAGTATTTT. The full variable domain, rest sourced from reference TRBV5-6 and TRBJ2-3, is DAGVTQSPTHLIKTRGQQVTLRCSPKSGHDTVSWYQQALGQGPQFIFQYYEEEERQRGNFPDRFSGHQFPNYSSELNVNALLLGDSALYLCASSSRQTALSTDTQYFGPGTRLTVL.

This chain links TRBV2 with TRBJ2-7; weak D call: TRBD1 (5 bases). Per the germline V gene, CDR1 is SNHLY and CDR2 is FYNNEI. V dropped 2 bases and J dropped 7 bases, with 18 bases sitting between them. The CDR3 contains 15 residues. The CDR3 nucleotides are TGTGCCAGCAGTGAACGACAGCCATCCCTCGGAGAGCAGTACTTC. Protein product: CASSERQPSLGEQYF. The whole variable domain, filled in from reference TRBV2 and TRBJ2-7, reads EPEVTQTPSHQVTQMGQEVILRCVPISNHLYFYWYRQILGQKVEFLVSFYNNEISEKSEIFDDQFSVERPDGSNFTLKIRSTKLEDSAMYFCASSERQPSLGEQYFGPGTRLTVT.

This chain uses TRBV5-4 with TRBJ1-2, with 7 bases identical to TRBD1. The CDR3 contains 14 residues. V trimming: 5 bases; J trimming: 4 bases; junction bases outside the gene matches: 8. Germline values: CDR1 SGHNT, CDR2 YYREEE (reference sequence). As DNA, the CDR3 is TGTGCCAGCAGTTCGGGACAGAACCGCTATGGCTACACCTTC. As protein: CASSSGQNRYGYTF.

The chain has TRBV5-4 and TRBJ2-1, with a tentative D call TRBD2 (6 bases). The germline V gene encodes CDR1 SGHNT and CDR2 YYREEE (reference sequence). The CDR3 contains 15 residues. V was trimmed by 4 bases and J by 4 bases, leaving 15 bases between them. In DNA form, the CDR3 reads TGTGCCAGCAGCCGCGGGACGGATTATTACAATGAGCAGTTCTTC. Translated: CASSRGTDYYNEQFF.

CDR3 in amino acids: CASSQTGSYNEQFF. The CDR3 DNA sequence: TGTGCCAGCAGCCAAACAGGGTCCTACAATGAGCAGTTCTTC. This rearrangement joins TRBV14 to TRBJ2-1, with D maybe TRBD1 (6 bases). The CDR3 has 14 residues. V was pared by 2 bases and J by 1 base, with 6 bases between. CDR1 is SGHDN, CDR2 FVKESK, per germline. Filled out from reference TRBV14 and TRBJ2-1, the complete variable domain reads EAGVTQFPSHSVIEKGQTVTLRCDPISGHDNLYWYRRVMGKEIKFLLHFVKESKQDESGMPNNRFLAERTGGTYSTLKVQPAELEDSGVYFCASSQTGSYNEQFFGPGTRLTVL.

The chain uses TRBV5-1 and TRBJ1-6; unclear D gene. The CDR3 has 13 amino acids. The germline V and J ends were trimmed by 3 bases and 10 bases, with 11 bases remaining between them. The germline CDR1 and CDR2 sequences are SGHRS and YFSETQ. CDR3 DNA: TGCGCCAGCAGCTGGGCCGCCGGATCACCCCTCCACTTT. Its protein product is CASSWAAGSPLHF.

The J gene is TRBJ1-4, the V gene TRBV6-1, with unresolved D. The V gene's germline CDR1 is MNHNS and CDR2 SASEGT. The CDR3 consists of 13 residues. Trimming left V 5 bases short and J 8 bases short, with 12 bases between. The CDR3 sequence is CASSPQWGEKLFF. CDR3 sequence (DNA): TGTGCCAGCAGTCCTCAGTGGGGAGAAAAACTGTTTTTT.